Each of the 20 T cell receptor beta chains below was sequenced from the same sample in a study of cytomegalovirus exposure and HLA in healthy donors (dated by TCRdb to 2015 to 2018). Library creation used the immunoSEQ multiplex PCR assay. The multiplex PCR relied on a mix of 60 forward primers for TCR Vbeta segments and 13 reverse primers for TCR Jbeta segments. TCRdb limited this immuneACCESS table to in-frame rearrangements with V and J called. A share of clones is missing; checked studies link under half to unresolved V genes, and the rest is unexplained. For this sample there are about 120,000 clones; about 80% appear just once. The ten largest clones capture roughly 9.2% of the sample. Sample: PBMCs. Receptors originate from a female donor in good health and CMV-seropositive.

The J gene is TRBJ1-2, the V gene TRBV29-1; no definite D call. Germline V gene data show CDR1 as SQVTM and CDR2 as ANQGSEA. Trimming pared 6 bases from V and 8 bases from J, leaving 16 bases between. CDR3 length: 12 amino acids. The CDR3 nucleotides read TGCAGCGTCCCCGGGTCTAAATCCGGCTACACCTTC. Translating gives CSVPGSKSGYTF.

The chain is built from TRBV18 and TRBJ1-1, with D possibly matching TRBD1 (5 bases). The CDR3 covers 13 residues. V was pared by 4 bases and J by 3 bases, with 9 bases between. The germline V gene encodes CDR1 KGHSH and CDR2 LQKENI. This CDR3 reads CASSLVRDTEAFF. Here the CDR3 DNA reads TGTGCCAGCTCACTAGTCAGGGACACTGAAGCTTTCTTT.

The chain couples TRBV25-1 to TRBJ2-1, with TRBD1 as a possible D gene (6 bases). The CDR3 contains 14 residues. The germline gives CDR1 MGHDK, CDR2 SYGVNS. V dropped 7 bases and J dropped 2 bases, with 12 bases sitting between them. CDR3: CASNLEGAYNEQFF. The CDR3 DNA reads TGTGCCAGCAACCTAGAGGGGGCCTACAATGAGCAGTTCTTC.

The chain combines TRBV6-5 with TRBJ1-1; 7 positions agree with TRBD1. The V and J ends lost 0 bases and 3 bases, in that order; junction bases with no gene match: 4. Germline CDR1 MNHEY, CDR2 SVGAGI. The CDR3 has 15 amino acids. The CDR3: CASSYSDRVDTEAFF. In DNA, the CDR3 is TGTGCCAGCAGTTACTCAGACAGGGTAGACACTGAAGCTTTCTTT.

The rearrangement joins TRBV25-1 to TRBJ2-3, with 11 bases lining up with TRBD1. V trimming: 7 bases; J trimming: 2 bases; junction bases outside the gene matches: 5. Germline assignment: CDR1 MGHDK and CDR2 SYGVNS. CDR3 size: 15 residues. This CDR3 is CASTKGQGVTDTQYF. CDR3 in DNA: TGTGCCAGCACTAAGGGACAGGGGGTCACAGATACGCAGTATTTT.

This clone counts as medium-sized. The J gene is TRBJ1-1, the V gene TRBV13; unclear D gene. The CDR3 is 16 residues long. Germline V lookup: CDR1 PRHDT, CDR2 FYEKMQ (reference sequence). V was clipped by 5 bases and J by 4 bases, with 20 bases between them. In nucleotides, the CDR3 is TGTGCCAGCAGCGGGGAGGGAACCGGGAGTGGCACTGAAGCTTTCTTT. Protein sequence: CASSGEGTGSGTEAFF.

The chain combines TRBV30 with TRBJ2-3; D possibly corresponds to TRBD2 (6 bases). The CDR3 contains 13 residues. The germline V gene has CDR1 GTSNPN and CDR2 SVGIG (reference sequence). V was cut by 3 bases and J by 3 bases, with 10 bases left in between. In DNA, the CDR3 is TGTGCCTGGAGAATAGCGGCTACAGATACGCAGTATTTT. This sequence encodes CAWRIAATDTQYF.

CDR3 bases: TGTGCCAGCATTCCGGCCGACGGGGGGACTGAAGCTTTCTTT. Protein: CASIPADGGTEAFF. The chain couples TRBV6-5 to TRBJ1-1; perhaps TRBD1 as D (5 bases). Looked up from germline, CDR1 is MNHEY and CDR2 is SVGAGI. The ends were cut back, 7 bases at V and 5 bases at J, with 17 bases in the middle. This CDR3 is built from 14 residues.

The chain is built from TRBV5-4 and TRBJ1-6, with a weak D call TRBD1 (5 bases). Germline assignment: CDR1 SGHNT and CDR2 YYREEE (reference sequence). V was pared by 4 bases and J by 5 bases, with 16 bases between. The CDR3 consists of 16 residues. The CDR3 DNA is TGTGCCAGCAGCCTCCCCGGCGGGGGTAATAATTCACCCCTCCACTTT. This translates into CASSLPGGGNNSPLHF.

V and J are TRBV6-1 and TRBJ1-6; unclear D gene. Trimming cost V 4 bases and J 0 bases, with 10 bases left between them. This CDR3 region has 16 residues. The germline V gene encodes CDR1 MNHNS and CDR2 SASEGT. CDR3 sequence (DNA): TGTGCCAGCAGTGTTACAGTGGACTCCTATAATTCACCCCTCCACTTT. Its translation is CASSVTVDSYNSPLHF.

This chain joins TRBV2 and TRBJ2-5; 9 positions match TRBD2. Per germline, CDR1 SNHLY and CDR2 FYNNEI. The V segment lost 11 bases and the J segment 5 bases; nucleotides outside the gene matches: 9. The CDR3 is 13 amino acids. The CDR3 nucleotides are TGTGCCGGAGGGTCGCTAGCGGGGGAGACCCAGTACTTC. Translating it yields CAGGSLAGETQYF.

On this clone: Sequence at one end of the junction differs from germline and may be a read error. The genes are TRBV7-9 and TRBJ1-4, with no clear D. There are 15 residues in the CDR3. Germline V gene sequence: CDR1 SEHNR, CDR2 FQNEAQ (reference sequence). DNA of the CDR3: TGTGCCGGCAGTCGGGCCGGAGGTCTTGGGGAAAAACTGTTTTTT. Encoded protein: CAGSRAGGLGEKLFF.

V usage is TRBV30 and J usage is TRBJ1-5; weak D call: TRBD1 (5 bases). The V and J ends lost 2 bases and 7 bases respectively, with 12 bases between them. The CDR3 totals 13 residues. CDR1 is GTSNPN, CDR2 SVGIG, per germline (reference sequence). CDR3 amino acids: CAWSPLGGQPQHF. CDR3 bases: TGTGCCTGGAGTCCCTTGGGGGGGCAGCCCCAGCATTTT.

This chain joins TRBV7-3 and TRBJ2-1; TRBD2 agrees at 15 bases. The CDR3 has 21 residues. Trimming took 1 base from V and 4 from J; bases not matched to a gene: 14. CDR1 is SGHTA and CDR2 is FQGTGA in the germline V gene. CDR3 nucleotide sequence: TGTGCCAGCAGCTTAAAATTTAGTCCGTGGGGGACTAGCGGGGGGTACAATGAGCAGTTCTTC. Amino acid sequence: CASSLKFSPWGTSGGYNEQFF.

The CDR3 sequence is CARQNVLNSYNEQFF. The CDR3 DNA reads TGTGCCAGACAGAACGTCCTAAACTCCTACAATGAGCAGTTCTTC. This chain uses TRBV2 with TRBJ2-1; D ambiguous. Germline CDR1 is SNHLY and CDR2 is FYNNEI. V was trimmed by 9 bases and J by 0 bases, leaving 15 bases between them. The CDR3 has 15 residues.

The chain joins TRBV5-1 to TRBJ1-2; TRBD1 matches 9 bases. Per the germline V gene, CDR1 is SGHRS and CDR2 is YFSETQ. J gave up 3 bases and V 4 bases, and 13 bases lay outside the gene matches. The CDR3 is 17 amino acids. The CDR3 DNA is TGCGCCAGCAGCGTGAGTCCCGGACAGGGGACAGACTATGGCTACACCTTC. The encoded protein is CASSVSPGQGTDYGYTF.

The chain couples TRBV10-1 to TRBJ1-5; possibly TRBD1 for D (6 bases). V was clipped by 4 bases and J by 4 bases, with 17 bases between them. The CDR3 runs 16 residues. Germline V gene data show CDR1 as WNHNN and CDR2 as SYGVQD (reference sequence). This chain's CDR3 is CASSGFAQGRNQPQHF. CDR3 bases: TGCGCCAGCAGTGGGTTCGCACAGGGTAGAAATCAGCCCCAGCATTTT.

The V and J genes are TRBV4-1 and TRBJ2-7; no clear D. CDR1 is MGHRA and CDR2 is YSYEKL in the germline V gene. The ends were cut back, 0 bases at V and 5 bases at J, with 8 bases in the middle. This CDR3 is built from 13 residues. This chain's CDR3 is CASSQDPTDEQYF. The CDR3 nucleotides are TGCGCCAGCAGCCAAGACCCTACCGACGAGCAGTACTTC.

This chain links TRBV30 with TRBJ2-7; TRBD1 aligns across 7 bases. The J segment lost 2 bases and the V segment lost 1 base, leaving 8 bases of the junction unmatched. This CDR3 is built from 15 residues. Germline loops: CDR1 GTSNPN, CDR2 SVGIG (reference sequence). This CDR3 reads CAWSARTGRTYEQYF. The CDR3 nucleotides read TGTGCCTGGAGTGCCCGGACAGGTCGAACCTACGAGCAGTACTTC.

CDR3 sequence: CASSAAPGTGNEKLFF. Written as DNA, the CDR3 is TGTGCCAGCAGTGCTGCCCCCGGGACAGGCAATGAAAAACTGTTTTTT. This chain links TRBV28 with TRBJ1-4; 8 nucleotides agree with TRBD1. V was clipped by 5 bases and J by 5 bases; unmatched bases: 10. The CDR3 totals 16 residues. Per the germline V gene, CDR1 is MDHEN and CDR2 is SYDVKM.